Sequencing of this T cell receptor beta chain was carried out in a study of response to subunit inactivated influenza vaccine. TCRdb called the RT-PCR reads again in MiXCR, with one record for every CDR3 protein. The sample contains 500,000 to 550,000 distinct CDR3 sequences, under 25% of which appear only once. Per germline, CDR1 LNHDA and CDR2 SQIVND (reference sequence). The germline V and J ends were trimmed by 6 bases and 10 bases, with 21 bases remaining between them. The CDR3 contains 15 residues. These data also formed part of another study, on T cells expressing NK-cell markers. That work states: Beta-chain TCR cDNA was generated via 5'RACE template switching with UMIs. An anti-gamma-delta TCR antibody was added in several experiments. It restricted sorting to alpha-beta TCR-expressing T cells. NKG2C+ dominant clonotypes from a handful of donors made up about 1.0-7.5% of CD8+ T cells. HCMV specificity of expanded NKG2C+ T cell clones remained unclear.

This chain uses TRBV19 with TRBJ1-4; D not certain. The clonotype originates from a man aged 45-65 years who received an inactivated influenza vaccine. Here the sequenced sample was CD4+ T cells sorted from PBMCs, taken approximately 12 days after vaccination. The CDR3 sequence is CASSGPGLLSGKLFF. The CDR3 DNA reads as TGTGCCAGTAGCGGACCGGGTCTACTGAGCGGAAAACTGTTTTTT.